Shown below are 5 T cell receptor beta chains from a single sample sequenced in a study of identical twins. Each CDR3 protein is one row after TCRdb ran MiXCR on the 5' RACE reads. The sample shows more than 1.5 million distinct CDR3 sequences, under 35% of them seen only once. The sequenced sample consisted of cord blood. The origin of the receptors is a newborn girl in good health.

This clonotype occurred a few times. This rearrangement joins TRBV12-3 or TRBV12-4 to TRBJ2-7; TRBD1 matches 9 bases. The length of the CDR3 is 15 residues. V dropped 6 bases and J dropped 0; count of bases not matched to a gene: 6. The CDR3 spells CASRIRTGVSYEQYF. For the CDR3, the DNA is TGTGCCAGCAGAATCAGGACAGGGGTCTCCTACGAGCAGTACTTC.

This clonotype was seen a few times. In DNA, the CDR3 is TGCGCCAGCAGCGGTAGCGGGAGGGGTACAGATACGCAGTATTTT. Its translation: CASSGSGRGTDTQYF. The rearrangement uses TRBV5-1 and TRBJ2-3; TRBD2 aligns across 11 bases. This CDR3 has 15 residues. Unmatched junction bases numbered 4, after V lost 4 bases and J lost 3 bases. Germline CDR1 is SGHRS and CDR2 is YFSETQ.

This clonotype has at least ten counts. The V gene is TRBV7-9, the J gene TRBJ2-3; 9 positions agree with TRBD2. This CDR3 has 16 residues. Germline-derived CDR1 and CDR2 are SEHNR and FQNEAQ (reference sequence). V shed 5 bases and J 0 bases; nucleotides not matched to a gene: 6. CDR3 residues: CASSPRLAVSTDTQYF. The CDR3 nucleotides are TGTGCCAGCAGCCCCAGACTAGCGGTTAGCACAGATACGCAGTATTTT.

The sample holds a few counts of this clonotype. The CDR3: CASSSTDFSYNEQFF. The CDR3 DNA reads TGTGCCAGCAGCTCGACCGACTTCTCCTACAATGAGCAGTTCTTC. This chain uses TRBV5-6 with TRBJ2-1; D gene ambiguous. The germline CDR1 and CDR2 sequences are SGHDT and YYEEEE. The CDR3 totals 15 residues. Trimming removed 3 bases from V and 0 bases from J, with 10 bases in between.

The chain uses TRBV20-1 and TRBJ1-1; possible D gene TRBD1, 5 bases. Germline V gives CDR1 DFQATT, CDR2 SNEGSKA (reference sequence). V was cut by 1 base and J by 1 base, with 13 bases left in between. The CDR3 is 15 amino acids. The CDR3 reads CSARAAIGGNTEAFF. For the CDR3, the DNA is TGCAGTGCTAGAGCGGCTATCGGGGGGAACACTGAAGCTTTCTTT.